This TCR beta chain was identified in a study of response to subunit inactivated influenza vaccine. TCRdb used MiXCR to reprocess the RT-PCR reads, holding one entry per CDR3 protein. The sample holds about 180,000 distinct CDR3 sequences, roughly 8.7% seen once. Losses at the gene ends were 4 bases for V and 6 bases for J; bases not matched to a gene: 6. The CDR3 is 14 residues long. CDR1 LGHNA and CDR2 YNFKEQ come from the germline V gene. Note on this clonotype: As yet, its antigen is unknown.

Findings and caveats of the study: Each seasonal influenza vaccination recruits few new T cells, the authors suggested.

This sequence was found in a man aged 50 or older who received an inactivated influenza vaccine. The J gene is TRBJ2-7, the V gene TRBV4-2; 10 nucleotides line up with TRBD1. The input for sequencing was non-naive T cells sorted from PBMCs, taken on the day of vaccination. In nucleotides, the CDR3 is TGTGCCAGCAGCCGAGGGGGACAGGGGCTCGAGCAGTACTTC. This codes for CASSRGGQGLEQYF.